Given below is one T cell receptor (beta chain) in context. Only a few counts were recorded for this clonotype. The antigen it recognizes is unknown. Base quality data are lacking; no much larger clone is found one base away. The library was generated by PCR. TCRdb lists the instrument as Illumina HiSeq 2500. Unique molecular identifiers were incorporated into TCR beta cDNA libraries to reduce PCR and sequencing biases. Every 1 to 10 million input T cells yielded approximately 500,000 cDNA molecules, meaning each molecule approximated one T cell. The patient libraries were prepared and sequenced with the same protocol used for the earlier healthy control dataset. Within a given batch, samples were prepared together, multiplexed and sequenced on the same HiSeq lane. Concerning the study's data processing: MIGEC handled the raw barcoded reads, throwing out single-read molecular identifier groups before consensus assembly and CDR3 extraction. VDJtools was used for post-analysis of the clonotype tables, and diversity was normalized by down-sampling every dataset to the size of the smallest sample. In repertoire overlap clustering, CDR3 amino acid sequences, but not nucleotide sequences, were matched to correct batch-related cross-sample contamination. Through fastp at Q25 and MiXCR, TCRdb rebuilt clones from the public reads, retaining in-frame beta chains. Under each unique CDR3 protein, matching rows form one entry showing the most common genes and DNA. It is TCRdb's table, rather than the study itself, that gives the V and J calls and clone size. This sample gives about 500,000 distinct CDR3 sequences in total; under 55% of them show up just once. Together, the top ten hold around an eighth of the sample.

To demonstrate the VDJtools post-analysis software, the study profiled TCR beta repertoires from the peripheral blood of about 13 young patients with multiple sclerosis. The multiple sclerosis patients were children and adolescents ranging in age from roughly 6 to 15 years. From the cysteine through the phenylalanine, the CDR3 covers 12 amino acids. The retained sequence is limited to the CDR3, 36 bases, with the frame set at the first base. The germline V gene gives CDR1 as WSHSY and CDR2 as SAAADI. The sample belongs to a study of post-analysis software for immune sequencing data (dated by TCRdb to about 2015). Notes on the research overall: Recorded disease courses included relapsing-remitting, secondary progressive and progressive-relapsing multiple sclerosis, with some patients lacking subtype annotation. The patient repertoires were set against approximately 10 previously published healthy control repertoires from donors whose ages ranged from about 6 to 25 years. A subset of samples was prepared in parallel using single-end sample barcoding, then pooled and co-amplified after Illumina adapter ligation.

Study-level results and caveats: Significantly higher frequencies in patients than in controls were found for roughly five TRBV segments, including TRBV5-6, TRBV5-1 and TRBV20-1. Compared with controls, multiple sclerosis patients had significantly lower normalized Chao1 diversity, a finding suggesting substantial peripheral T-cell clonal expansion. Strong co-clustering of samples prepared in the same batch was shown by direct clustering with F measure, prompting a batch-effect correction. The multiple sclerosis patient group was slightly younger than the control group.

Here the chain combines TRBV10-2 and TRBJ2-7, with no reliable assignment of the D segment. The J call is uncertain, as TRBJ2-5 better fits the DNA end. This clonotype was obtained from a girl aged 10 to 17 with multiple sclerosis. Sequencing was performed on blood. At the DNA level, the sequence is TGCGCCAGCAGTGGGATTGGGGAGACCCAGTACTTC. It codes for CASSGIGETQYF.